What follows are 13 T cell receptor beta chains derived from one specimen sequenced in a study of blood T cell repertoires in COVID-19. Clones were read by immunoSEQ multiplex PCR, and TCRdb kept only the in-frame ones, dropping some. Of around 250,000 clones listed, 85% to 90% were seen once; the top ten hold around 15%. The specimen was PBMCs or T cells enriched from blood (not recorded which). These receptors came from a man younger than 35 who had recovered from COVID-19.

The chain links TRBV11-2 to TRBJ2-3, with 12 nucleotides matching TRBD2. V dropped 6 bases and J dropped 5; count of bases not matched to a gene: 6. This CDR3 is built from 15 residues. Germline-derived CDR1 and CDR2 are SGHAT and FQNNGV. The CDR3 nucleotides read TGTGCCAGCAGTAGGGGACTAGCGGGTTTAGATACGCAGTATTTT. Translated: CASSRGLAGLDTQYF.

The V call is TRBV27, the J call TRBJ2-7; 12 nucleotides align to TRBD1. The trim removed 5 bases at V and 7 bases at J, leaving 9 bases unmatched. The V gene's germline CDR1 is MNHEY and CDR2 SMNVEV (reference sequence). The CDR3 length is 15 residues. The CDR3: CASSTPGTGGYEQYF. The DNA for the CDR3 is TGTGCCAGCAGTACCCCCGGGACAGGGGGCTATGAGCAGTACTTC.

The rearrangement uses TRBV11-2 and TRBJ2-7, with D possibly TRBD1 on 5 matching bases. Trimming took off 5 bases at V and 3 bases at J, with 17 bases between the two ends. The CDR3 has 15 residues. Germline values: CDR1 SGHAT, CDR2 FQNNGV. As DNA, the CDR3 is TGTGCCAGCAGCCCCGGTTGGGGCTCCAACTACGAGCAGTACTTC. This translates into CASSPGWGSNYEQYF.

V usage is TRBV4-1 and J usage is TRBJ1-2; weak D call: TRBD1 (5 bases). Germline V gives CDR1 MGHRA, CDR2 YSYEKL. This CDR3 contains 16 residues. V dropped 4 bases and J dropped 4 bases, with 19 bases sitting between them. The CDR3 loop is CASSLPWAGQSYGYTF. In DNA form, the CDR3 reads TGCGCCAGCAGCCTACCCTGGGCAGGACAATCCTATGGCTACACCTTC.

The gene calls are TRBV5-1 and TRBJ2-1; 11 positions match TRBD2. The V segment lost 8 bases and the J segment 15 bases; nucleotides outside the gene matches: 13. Germline-derived CDR1 and CDR2 are SGHRS and YFSETQ. There are 13 residues in the CDR3. In nucleotides, the CDR3 is TGCGCCAGTCAGATAGATAGCGGGGGGGCACTGTTCTTC. Residues: CASQIDSGGALFF.

The V call is TRBV2, the J call TRBJ1-1, with no clear D. Germline loops: CDR1 SNHLY, CDR2 FYNNEI. CDR3 size: 13 residues. The V and J ends lost 6 bases and 0 bases respectively, with 8 bases between them. The CDR3 reads CASSPELNTEAFF. CDR3 DNA sequence: TGTGCCAGCAGCCCAGAACTGAACACTGAAGCTTTCTTT.

The chain is built from TRBV6-5 and TRBJ2-2; D is unclear. Germline CDR1 MNHEY, CDR2 SVGAGI. The CDR3 totals 15 residues. V lost 1 base to trimming and J lost 0 bases, with 6 bases between them. Here the CDR3 reads CASSYLSTNTGELFF. CDR3 DNA sequence: TGTGCCAGCAGTTACTTGTCAACGAACACCGGGGAGCTGTTTTTT.

The DNA for the CDR3 is TGTGCCAGTAGTATTGGGGATTTAGCGGGGCAAGAGACCCAGTACTTC. It translates to CASSIGDLAGQETQYF. The chain carries TRBV19 and TRBJ2-5; the match to TRBD2 covers 8 bases. Germline V gives CDR1 LNHDA, CDR2 SQIVND (reference sequence). V lost 3 bases and J lost 2; bases outside the gene matches: 8. This CDR3 region has 16 residues.

V usage is TRBV28 and J usage is TRBJ1-3; D unclear. V lost 6 bases and J lost 4, with 13 bases in between. The CDR3 length is 14 residues. CDR1 and CDR2 (germline): MDHEN, SYDVKM. CDR3 sequence reads: CASSLGRAGNTIYF. The CDR3 bases are TGTGCCAGCAGCCTCGGGAGGGCCGGAAACACCATATATTTT.

This sequence joins TRBV2 and TRBJ2-1; 8 nucleotides align to TRBD1. Germline V CDR1 and CDR2: SNHLY, FYNNEI. The CDR3 runs to 15 residues. Trimming took 4 bases from V and 4 from J; bases not matched to a gene: 6. CDR3 amino acids: CASSADRVAYNEQFF. In DNA form, the CDR3 reads TGTGCCAGCAGTGCGGACAGGGTTGCTTACAATGAGCAGTTCTTC.

This sequence joins TRBV19 and TRBJ2-2; 10 bases fit TRBD2. Unmatched junction bases numbered 4, after V lost 8 bases and J lost 4 bases. The CDR3 has 14 residues. CDR1 and CDR2 from the germline V gene are LNHDA and SQIVND (reference sequence). In nucleotides, the CDR3 is TGTGCCAGTCGGAGCGGGAGGGGCACCGGGGAGCTGTTTTTT. Translation: CASRSGRGTGELFF.

To note about this clone: Other DNA sequences in the same sample also yield this CDR3. Here the CDR3 reads CAWSVRGESPLHF. CDR3 DNA: TGTGCCTGGAGTGTACGCGGGGAATCACCCCTCCACTTT. The rearrangement uses TRBV30 and TRBJ1-6; D gene ambiguous. There are 13 residues in the CDR3. In germline, CDR1 is GTSNPN, CDR2 SVGIG (reference sequence). V dropped 0 bases and J dropped 10 bases, with 10 bases sitting between them.

The chain has TRBV27 and TRBJ2-7; 8 bases are a match to TRBD1. From germline, CDR1 is MNHEY and CDR2 SMNVEV (reference sequence). After removal of 0 bases from V and 9 bases from J, the junction contained 16 bases not matched to a gene. This CDR3 is built from 17 residues. CDR3 region: CASSLSDPSGQGWRQYF. CDR3 nucleotide sequence: TGTGCCAGCAGTTTATCCGACCCCTCAGGACAGGGATGGAGGCAGTACTTC.